The 10 T cell receptor beta chains presented below share a single source sample, sequenced in a study of blood T cells in healthy people across ages. Primed by a sample-barcoded 5' primer and a J-beta primer mix, a second PCR proceeded for 7 to 11 cycles. Via MiXCR, TCRdb re-called the 5' RACE reads, giving one row per CDR3 protein. Of roughly 1.5 million distinct CDR3 sequences in the sample, less than 45% were seen once. Material: blood. Receptors originate from a woman aged 18-29 years in good health.

The chain employs TRBV7-9 and TRBJ2-7; D not resolved. The V gene lost 4 bases and the J gene lost 7 bases, with 11 bases spanning the gap. The CDR3 spans 12 residues. Germline V gene data show CDR1 as SEHNR and CDR2 as FQNEAQ (reference sequence). CDR3 bases: TGTGCCAGCAGCTATGGAGTACGGGAGCAGTACTTC. Encoded protein: CASSYGVREQYF.

This clonotype was picked up a small number of times. This sequence joins TRBV7-9 and TRBJ1-1; maybe TRBD1 (5 bases). Trimming stripped 3 bases from V and 3 bases from J, with 14 bases between. The CDR3 is made up of 15 amino acids. Germline CDR1 is SEHNR and CDR2 is FQNEAQ (reference sequence). The CDR3 sequence: CASSFPLGLYTEAFF. For the CDR3, the DNA is TGTGCCAGCAGCTTCCCTTTGGGACTCTACACTGAAGCTTTCTTT.

With respect to this clonotype: A much larger clone is a single base away; this may be a read error. The rearrangement uses TRBV29-1 and TRBJ1-2; D gene ambiguous. Trimming removed 5 bases from V and 7 bases from J, with 17 bases in between. Per the germline V gene, CDR1 is SQVTM and CDR2 is ANQGSEA. The CDR3 consists of 13 residues. The CDR3 sequence: CSVNPGLFCGYTF. CDR3 coding DNA: TGCAGCGTTAACCCCGGGCTTTTCTGTGGCTACACCTTC.

This clonotype was seen once. The rearrangement uses TRBV27 and TRBJ2-5, with D unclear. Trimming shortened V by 8 bases and J by 5 bases, and 15 bases separated the two germline ends. The CDR3 runs 13 residues. Per the germline V gene, CDR1 is MNHEY and CDR2 is SMNVEV (reference sequence). In DNA, the CDR3 is TGTGCCAGCCCCATTGCGGCTCGGGAGACCCAGTACTTC. It specifies CASPIAARETQYF.

V gene TRBV3-1 combines with J gene TRBJ1-3; D not resolved. This CDR3 spans 13 amino acids. V shed 1 base and J shed 2 bases, with 3 bases lying between them. Per germline, CDR1 LGHDT and CDR2 YNNKEL (reference sequence). CDR3 in DNA: TGTGCCAGCAGCCAAGTCGCTGGAAACACCATATATTTT. It yields the protein CASSQVAGNTIYF. Supplemented by reference TRBV3-1 and TRBJ1-3, the full variable domain reads DTAVSQTPKYLVTQMGNDKSIKCEQNLGHDTMYWYKQDSKKFLKIMFSYNNKELIINETVPNRFSPKSPDKAHLNLHINSLELGDSAVYFCASSQVAGNTIYFGEGSWLTVV.

This clonotype was observed a few times. The V call is TRBV9, the J call TRBJ2-1; 11 bases agree with TRBD2. The germline CDR1 and CDR2 sequences are SGDLS and YYNGEE. CDR3 length: 16 amino acids. After removal of 4 bases from V and 8 bases from J, the junction contained 11 bases not matched to a gene. The CDR3 loop is CASSLGGTSGSHEQFF. CDR3 bases: TGTGCCAGCAGCTTAGGGGGTACTAGCGGGAGCCATGAGCAGTTCTTC.

The sample holds a few counts of this clonotype. The chain employs TRBV29-1 and TRBJ1-5; weak D call: TRBD1 (6 bases). This CDR3 has 13 residues. V shed 6 bases and J shed 4 bases, with 13 bases lying between them. Looked up from germline, CDR1 is SQVTM and CDR2 is ANQGSEA. The CDR3, as DNA: TGCAGCGTCACAGGACAGCCTAATCAGCCCCAGCATTTT. Translated, it gives CSVTGQPNQPQHF.

The chain employs TRBV27 and TRBJ2-1; no firm D call. CDR3 length: 14 residues. Per the germline V gene, CDR1 is MNHEY and CDR2 is SMNVEV (reference sequence). V was shortened by 3 bases and J by 9 bases, with 15 bases between the two germline ends. The DNA of the CDR3 is TGTGCCAGCAGTTTTGTTGGAAGGGAAGCTGAGCAGTTCTTC. Translation: CASSFVGREAEQFF.

The CDR3 loop is CASSRGPLEGGYTF. CDR3 in DNA: TGTGCCAGCAGTCGAGGGCCCCTAGAAGGGGGCTACACCTTC. V is TRBV12-3 or TRBV12-4 and J is TRBJ1-2; D uncertain. V was cut by 5 bases and J by 8 bases, with 18 bases left in between. The CDR3 length is 14 residues.

The rearrangement uses TRBV4-2 and TRBJ2-7; D is perhaps TRBD2 (5 bases). Germline V gene data show CDR1 as LGHNA and CDR2 as YNFKEQ. CDR3 length: 13 residues. V was trimmed by 0 bases and J by 7 bases, leaving 10 bases between them. The CDR3, as DNA: TGTGCCAGCAGCCAAGATGAGGGAAGGGAGCAGTACTTC. It yields the protein CASSQDEGREQYF.